The 5 T cell receptor beta chains below were found in one sample sequenced in a study of identical twins. TCRdb independently ran MiXCR on the 5' RACE reads; one entry per CDR3 protein. The sample yields roughly 720,000 distinct CDR3 sequences, roughly 18% seen once. The sample also formed part of further work on T cells expressing NK-cell markers.

The sequenced material came from PBMCs. The receptors were gathered from a woman aged 18-29 years in good health.

This clonotype was seen a few times. The gene calls are TRBV9 and TRBJ2-3; D not certain. CDR1 and CDR2 (germline): SGDLS, YYNGEE. V shed 4 bases and J shed 6 bases, with 12 bases lying between them. This CDR3 is 13 amino acids long. CDR3 coding DNA: TGTGCCAGCAGCTACGGAGATTCGGATACGCAGTATTTT. This gives the protein CASSYGDSDTQYF.

The sample holds a few counts of this clonotype. The rearrangement links TRBV5-4 to TRBJ2-7; either TRBD1 or TRBD2 may supply D (6 bases each). CDR1 SGHNT and CDR2 YYREEE come from the germline V gene (reference sequence). The CDR3 sequence is 15 residues long. V lost 4 bases and J lost 0, with 14 bases in between. CDR3 DNA: TGTGCCAGCAGCCCGGAGGGGGGATTCTCCTACGAGCAGTACTTC. Translation gives CASSPEGGFSYEQYF. The variable domain in full, with the rest retrieved from reference TRBV5-4 and TRBJ2-7, is ETGVTQSPTHLIKTRGQQVTLRCSSQSGHNTVSWYQQALGQGPQFIFQYYREEENGRGNFPPRFSGLQFPNYSSELNVNALELDDSALYLCASSPEGGFSYEQYFGPGTRLTVT.

This clonotype showed up many times. The CDR3 DNA follows: TGTGCCATCAGCATGAACACTGAAGCTTTCTTT. This codes for CAISMNTEAFF. The chain employs TRBV10-3 and TRBJ1-1; D is ambiguous. Germline assignment: CDR1 ENHRY and CDR2 SYGVKD. The germline V and J ends were trimmed by 6 bases and 0 bases, with 2 bases remaining between them. The length of the CDR3 is 11 residues.

This clonotype has a handful of counts. The chain is built from TRBV20-1 and TRBJ2-3; either TRBD1 or TRBD2 may fit D (5 bases each). The CDR3 has 15 amino acids. V shed 1 base and J shed 3 bases, with 14 bases lying between them. Germline V gene lookup returns CDR1 DFQATT and CDR2 SNEGSKA (reference sequence). The CDR3 region has the DNA TGCAGTGCTAGAGTGGGAGACTGGGGGACAGATACGCAGTATTTT. Translation gives CSARVGDWGTDTQYF.

This clonotype was counted only a few times. The chain joins TRBV6-1 to TRBJ2-7; weak D call: TRBD1 (5 bases). Germline-derived CDR1 and CDR2 are MNHNS and SASEGT. Deletions cut 8 bases from V and 0 bases from J, with 17 bases between. This CDR3 contains 15 residues. CDR3 in amino acids: CASLPRAQSSYEQYF. For the CDR3, the DNA is TGTGCCAGCTTACCCAGGGCGCAAAGCTCCTACGAGCAGTACTTC.